One sample yielded the 29 T cell receptor beta chains listed below, sequenced in a study of blood T cell repertoires in COVID-19. The method was immunoSEQ multiplex PCR; TCRdb's version includes in-frame clones alone and lacks a portion of them. The sample lists roughly 200,000 clones; around 90% were seen once. Sequenced sample: PBMCs or T cells enriched from blood (not recorded which). These receptors were obtained from a woman under 40 who had recovered from COVID-19.

This sequence joins TRBV5-1 and TRBJ1-1; TRBD1 matches 7 bases. The germline V gene has CDR1 SGHRS and CDR2 YFSETQ. The V gene end was trimmed by 0 bases and the J gene end by 0 bases; junction bases not matched to a gene: 8. CDR3 length equals 17 residues. This CDR3 reads CASSLVEAGGLNTEAFF. The CDR3 nucleotides are TGCGCCAGCAGCTTGGTAGAGGCAGGGGGGTTGAACACTGAAGCTTTCTTT.

The chain employs TRBV30 and TRBJ1-5; unclear D gene. There are 13 residues in the CDR3. In germline, CDR1 is GTSNPN, CDR2 SVGIG (reference sequence). Deletions cut 5 bases from V and 6 bases from J, with 14 bases between. The CDR3 sequence is CAWDREGVQPQHF. CDR3 nucleotide sequence: TGTGCCTGGGACCGAGAGGGTGTTCAGCCCCAGCATTTT.

The chain joins TRBV7-3 to TRBJ2-7, with unresolved D. Germline V gene sequence: CDR1 SGHTA, CDR2 FQGTGA. Trimming took 0 bases from V and 0 from J, leaving 9 bases between them. CDR3 length: 15 amino acids. The CDR3 DNA reads TGTGCCAGCAGCTTAACGCCGGTCGGCTCCTACGAGCAGTACTTC. Translation: CASSLTPVGSYEQYF.

This chain joins TRBV5-8 and TRBJ1-5; the D gene is possibly TRBD1 (5 bases). Germline CDR1 and CDR2: SGHTS and YDEGEE. V was trimmed by 1 base and J by 2 bases, leaving 13 bases between them. This CDR3 has 16 amino acids. CDR3 coding DNA: TGTGCCAGCAGCTTGCCGGGGGGGGACGGCAATCAGCCCCAGCATTTT. Protein product: CASSLPGGDGNQPQHF.

This clone was seen a few times. The V gene is TRBV5-1, the J gene TRBJ2-7; 16 nucleotides align to TRBD2. V gave up 8 bases and J gave up 3 bases; unmatched junction bases: 8. Germline assignment: CDR1 SGHRS and CDR2 YFSETQ. This CDR3 comprises 16 residues. DNA of the CDR3: TGCGCCAGGGGACTAGCGGGGGGGCCCTCGGGCTACGAGCAGTACTTC. The encoded protein is CARGLAGGPSGYEQYF.

The sample holds a few counts of this clone. The chain joins TRBV12-3 or TRBV12-4 to TRBJ2-1; D not certain. Between the trimmed V and J ends, which lost 4 bases and 9 bases, there was a span of 7 bases. The CDR3 sequence is 11 residues long. The CDR3: CASSSSVEQFF. The CDR3 DNA reads TGTGCCAGCAGTTCATCGGTTGAGCAGTTCTTC.

The rearrangement links TRBV4-3 to TRBJ1-1; D is undetermined. CDR1 LGHNA and CDR2 YSLEER come from the germline V gene. V was pared by 3 bases and J by 2 bases, with 13 bases between. The CDR3 loop spans 15 amino acids. The CDR3 sequence is CASSQGLQLNTEAFF. As DNA, the CDR3 is TGCGCCAGCAGCCAGGGTCTACAGTTAAACACTGAAGCTTTCTTT.

V usage is TRBV19 and J usage is TRBJ1-5; the D gene is possibly TRBD1 (6 bases). V was trimmed by 10 bases and J by 1 base, leaving 14 bases between them. Germline V lookup: CDR1 LNHDA, CDR2 SQIVND (reference sequence). This CDR3 spans 14 amino acids. The DNA of the CDR3 is TGTGCCACTCGACCCACAGGGAGCAATCAGCCCCAGCATTTT. It codes for CATRPTGSNQPQHF.

V and J are TRBV7-2 and TRBJ1-3; D is uncertain. Germline CDR1 reads SGHTA; CDR2 reads FQGNSA. V lost 4 bases and J 0 bases, leaving 7 bases between the germline ends. The length of the CDR3 is 14 residues. The CDR3 loop is CASSSTISGNTIYF. CDR3 DNA: TGTGCCAGCAGCTCTACGATCTCTGGAAACACCATATATTTT.

The chain employs TRBV4-3 and TRBJ1-1; TRBD1 matches 8 bases. Per germline, CDR1 LGHNA and CDR2 YSLEER. This CDR3 comprises 15 residues. Germline trimming cut 1 base from V and 11 bases from J; bases unmatched to any gene: 12. The CDR3 loop reads CASSQGAGGDRTAFF. The CDR3 DNA reads as TGCGCCAGCAGCCAAGGGGCAGGGGGCGATAGGACGGCTTTCTTT.

This sequence joins TRBV19 and TRBJ2-2, with 9 bases fitting TRBD1. CDR3 length: 15 amino acids. Germline trimming cut 6 bases from V and 2 bases from J; bases unmatched to any gene: 4. Germline lookup yields CDR1 LNHDA and CDR2 SQIVND (reference sequence). The CDR3 loop reads CASSRDRVNTGELFF. DNA for the CDR3: TGTGCCAGTAGCCGGGACAGGGTCAACACCGGGGAGCTGTTTTTT.

The chain uses TRBV19 and TRBJ2-7, with 8 bases fitting TRBD1. CDR3 length: 14 amino acids. The ends lost 3 bases at V and 4 bases at J; junction bases unmatched: 5. CDR1 and CDR2 from the germline V gene are LNHDA and SQIVND (reference sequence). The CDR3 loop reads CASSIRQGAYEQYF. The DNA for the CDR3 is TGTGCCAGTAGTATCCGGCAGGGGGCATACGAGCAGTACTTC.

There are a few counts of this clone. The CDR3 DNA sequence: TGCGCCAGCAGCCAAGGTAGCGGGGGGTACACCGGGGAGCTGTTTTTT. This translates into CASSQGSGGYTGELFF. V gene TRBV4-3 combines with J gene TRBJ2-2, with 10 positions matching TRBD2. Germline assignment: CDR1 LGHNA and CDR2 YSLEER. The ends lost 1 base at V and 3 bases at J; junction bases unmatched: 2. This CDR3 has 16 residues.

The V gene is TRBV7-4, the J gene TRBJ2-3; weak D call: TRBD2 (6 bases). CDR3 length: 18 amino acids. Germline V gives CDR1 SGHVT, CDR2 SQSDAQ. Trimming removed 4 bases from V and 0 bases from J, with 20 bases in between. The CDR3 nucleotides read TGTGCCAGCAGCTCAAAGGGATCGAGCGGGTTTAGCACAGATACGCAGTATTTT. The encoded protein is CASSSKGSSGFSTDTQYF.

This rearrangement joins TRBV19 to TRBJ1-1, with D perhaps TRBD1 (5 bases). The CDR3 contains 12 residues. Germline V gene sequence: CDR1 LNHDA, CDR2 SQIVND (reference sequence). Trimming shortened V by 1 base and J by 11 bases, and 11 bases separated the two germline ends. The DNA for the CDR3 is TGTGCCAGTAGTATAGGGCCCCGGGGGGCTTTCTTT. Its protein product is CASSIGPRGAFF.

The chain combines TRBV7-2 with TRBJ1-4, with 8 bases identical to TRBD1. CDR3 length: 15 amino acids. V lost 2 bases, J lost 8 bases, and 7 bases stayed unmatched. The germline CDR1 and CDR2 sequences are SGHTA and FQGNSA. CDR3 bases: TGTGCCAGCAGCTTAATGCAGGGGGCGCAGGAAAAACTGTTTTTT. It codes for CASSLMQGAQEKLFF.

V and J are TRBV6-6 and TRBJ1-3; no clear D gene. Trimming left V 4 bases short and J 2 bases short, with 9 bases between. The germline V gene has CDR1 MNHNY and CDR2 SVGAGI (reference sequence). The CDR3 runs to 14 residues. CDR3 amino acids: CASSSSGAGNTIYF. In DNA, the CDR3 is TGTGCCAGCAGTTCGTCCGGGGCTGGAAACACCATATATTTT.

The rearrangement joins TRBV19 to TRBJ1-2; D is possibly TRBD1 (6 bases). The CDR3 covers 14 residues. Germline V lookup: CDR1 LNHDA, CDR2 SQIVND (reference sequence). V was pared by 1 base and J by 4 bases, with 10 bases between. This chain's CDR3 is CASSIAGTSYGYTF. The CDR3 bases are TGTGCCAGTAGTATAGCAGGGACAAGCTATGGCTACACCTTC.

This clone was seen a single time. The gene calls are TRBV11-3 and TRBJ1-4; the D gene is possibly TRBD1 (5 bases). V was pared by 2 bases and J by 4 bases, with 14 bases between. Germline V gives CDR1 SGHNT, CDR2 YENEEA. The CDR3 is 16 amino acids. The CDR3 region is CASSLFGGGFNEKLFF. The DNA of the CDR3 is TGTGCCAGCAGCTTATTCGGCGGGGGTTTTAATGAAAAACTGTTTTTT.

The V call is TRBV9, the J call TRBJ2-1, with D perhaps TRBD2 (6 bases). V was pared by 4 bases and J by 9 bases, with 14 bases between. Germline V gives CDR1 SGDLS, CDR2 YYNGEE. This CDR3 comprises 13 residues. The CDR3 region is CASSPLGGGEQFF. In nucleotides, the CDR3 is TGTGCCAGCAGCCCACTTGGGGGAGGTGAGCAGTTCTTC. Full variable domain (outside the CDR3, taken from reference TRBV9 and TRBJ2-1): DSGVTQTPKHLITATGQRVTLRCSPRSGDLSVYWYQQSLDQGLQFLIQYYNGEERAKGNILERFSAQQFPDLHSELNLSSLELGDSALYFCASSPLGGGEQFFGPGTRLTVL.

The chain couples TRBV27 to TRBJ1-5, with D tentatively TRBD1 (5 bases). This CDR3 is 15 amino acids long. Trimming left V 2 bases short and J 6 bases short, with 14 bases between. Per germline, CDR1 MNHEY and CDR2 SMNVEV (reference sequence). In DNA, the CDR3 is TGTGCCAGCAGTTTAAATGGGGGGGGGTTTCAGCCCCAGCATTTT. This gives the protein CASSLNGGGFQPQHF.

This chain connects TRBV5-1 to TRBJ2-2, with 11 bases identical to TRBD2. The CDR3 sequence is 14 residues long. The germline gives CDR1 SGHRS, CDR2 YFSETQ. With 5 bases clipped from V and 10 bases from J, the junction kept 7 bases outside the gene matches. The chain's CDR3 is CASRSGTSGTELFF. CDR3 DNA: TGCGCCAGCAGATCCGGGACTAGCGGAACGGAGCTGTTTTTT.

The CDR3 is CATSEANGVYNEQFF. The CDR3 DNA reads TGTGCCACCAGTGAGGCGAACGGGGTCTACAATGAGCAGTTCTTC. This sequence joins TRBV24-1 and TRBJ2-1; tentative D call: TRBD2 (5 bases). Germline V gene sequence: CDR1 KGHDR, CDR2 SFDVKD. The CDR3 runs to 15 residues. Trimming left V 4 bases short and J 3 bases short, with 12 bases between.

This clone was seen just once. The genes are TRBV6-5 and TRBJ1-4, with no clear D. Trimming removed 2 bases at V and 7 bases at J, with 8 bases between. CDR3 length equals 13 residues. Germline V gene data show CDR1 as MNHEY and CDR2 as SVGAGI. The DNA of the CDR3 is TGTGCCAGCAGTTACAACGGTGGTGAAAAACTGTTTTTT. Protein product: CASSYNGGEKLFF.

Here the CDR3 DNA reads TGTGCCAGCTCACCAACCGGGGGGCTCGACACAGATACGCAGTATTTT. Translated: CASSPTGGLDTDTQYF. The V call is TRBV18, the J call TRBJ2-3; the D gene is possibly TRBD2 (7 bases). Germline V gene sequence: CDR1 KGHSH, CDR2 LQKENI. The ends were cut back, 2 bases at V and 2 bases at J, with 14 bases in the middle. This CDR3 comprises 16 residues.

The J gene is TRBJ1-5, the V gene TRBV6-5; 7 nucleotides agree with TRBD1. Germline V gene sequence: CDR1 MNHEY, CDR2 SVGAGI. V lost 7 bases to trimming and J lost 2 bases; unmatched junction nucleotides: 8. CDR3 length: 15 amino acids. The CDR3 DNA is TGTGCCAGCACTCCACAGGGGAGTGGCAATCAGCCCCAGCATTTT. Its translation is CASTPQGSGNQPQHF.

This clone has just a few counts. This chain connects TRBV5-6 to TRBJ2-7, with 7 bases aligning to TRBD1. The CDR3 length is 14 residues. Germline V gene data show CDR1 as SGHDT and CDR2 as YYEEEE. Trimming cost V 2 bases and J 2 bases; bases outside gene matches: 4. Here the CDR3 reads CASSLQGFAYEQYF. The CDR3 DNA follows: TGTGCCAGCAGCTTACAGGGGTTCGCCTACGAGCAGTACTTC.

This clone showed up just once. V and J are TRBV27 and TRBJ1-1, with D possibly TRBD1 on 5 matching bases. Germline CDR1 and CDR2: MNHEY and SMNVEV (reference sequence). CDR3 length equals 13 residues. The V and J ends lost 5 bases and 4 bases respectively, with 11 bases between them. In DNA, the CDR3 is TGTGCCAGCAGTCAAGGGGTTGGCACTGAAGCTTTCTTT. Translation: CASSQGVGTEAFF.

The chain couples TRBV7-9 to TRBJ1-2, with D unresolved. The CDR3 extends over 11 amino acids. The V and J ends lost 4 bases and 10 bases respectively, with 10 bases between them. Germline values: CDR1 SEHNR, CDR2 FQNEAQ (reference sequence). The CDR3 is CASSSREAYTF. The CDR3 bases are TGTGCCAGCAGCTCCCGCGAGGCCTACACCTTC.